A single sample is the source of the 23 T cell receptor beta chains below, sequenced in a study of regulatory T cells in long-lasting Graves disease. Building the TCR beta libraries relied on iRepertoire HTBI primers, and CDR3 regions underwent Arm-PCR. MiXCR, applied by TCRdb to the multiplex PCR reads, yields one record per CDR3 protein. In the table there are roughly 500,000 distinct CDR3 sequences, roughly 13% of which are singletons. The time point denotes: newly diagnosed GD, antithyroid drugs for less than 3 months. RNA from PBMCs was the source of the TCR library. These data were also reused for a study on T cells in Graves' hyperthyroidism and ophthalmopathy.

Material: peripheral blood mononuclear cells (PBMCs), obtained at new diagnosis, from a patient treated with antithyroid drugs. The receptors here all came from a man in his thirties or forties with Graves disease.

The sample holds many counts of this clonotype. CDR3 DNA: TGCGCCAGCAGCTTCGGACAGGAGACAGATACGCAGTATTTT. It codes for CASSFGQETDTQYF. The V and J genes are TRBV5-1 and TRBJ2-3; the match to TRBD1 covers 7 bases. This CDR3 is built from 14 residues. V lost 2 bases and J lost 3; bases outside the gene matches: 3. CDR1 SGHRS and CDR2 YFSETQ come from the germline V gene.

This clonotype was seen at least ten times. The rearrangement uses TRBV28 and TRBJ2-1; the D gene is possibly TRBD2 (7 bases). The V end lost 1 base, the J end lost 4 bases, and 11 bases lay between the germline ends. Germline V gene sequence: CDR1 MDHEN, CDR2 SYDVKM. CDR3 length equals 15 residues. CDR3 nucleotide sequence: TGTGCCAGCAGTTTATCGGGGGGCAGGTACAATGAGCAGTTCTTC. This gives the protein CASSLSGGRYNEQFF.

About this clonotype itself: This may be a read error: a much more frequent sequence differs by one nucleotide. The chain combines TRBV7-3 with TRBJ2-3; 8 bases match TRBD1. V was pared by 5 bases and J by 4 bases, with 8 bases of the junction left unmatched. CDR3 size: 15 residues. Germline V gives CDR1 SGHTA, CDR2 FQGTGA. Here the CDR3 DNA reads TGTGCCAGCAGCGTGGACAGGGAGAATCCAGATACGCAGTATTTT. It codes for CASSVDRENPDTQYF.

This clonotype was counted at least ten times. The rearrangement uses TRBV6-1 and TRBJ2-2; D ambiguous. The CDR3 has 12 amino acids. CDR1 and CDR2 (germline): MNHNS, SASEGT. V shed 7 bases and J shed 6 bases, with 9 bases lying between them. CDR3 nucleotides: TGTGCCAGCAACACAGCCGCCGGGGAGCTGTTTTTT. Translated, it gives CASNTAAGELFF.

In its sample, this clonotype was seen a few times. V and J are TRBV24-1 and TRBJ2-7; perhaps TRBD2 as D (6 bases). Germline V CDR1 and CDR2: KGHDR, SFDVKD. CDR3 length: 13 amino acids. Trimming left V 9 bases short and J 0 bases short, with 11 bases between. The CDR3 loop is CATAGWGSYEQYF. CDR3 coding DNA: TGTGCCACCGCGGGGTGGGGCTCCTACGAGCAGTACTTC.

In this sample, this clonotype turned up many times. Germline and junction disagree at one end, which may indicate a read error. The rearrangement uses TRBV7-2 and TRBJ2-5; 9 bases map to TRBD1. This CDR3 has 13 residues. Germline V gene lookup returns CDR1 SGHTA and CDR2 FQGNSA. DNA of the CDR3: TGTGCCAGCACCTTACAGGGGGCGGAGACCCAGTACTTC. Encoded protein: CASTLQGAETQYF.

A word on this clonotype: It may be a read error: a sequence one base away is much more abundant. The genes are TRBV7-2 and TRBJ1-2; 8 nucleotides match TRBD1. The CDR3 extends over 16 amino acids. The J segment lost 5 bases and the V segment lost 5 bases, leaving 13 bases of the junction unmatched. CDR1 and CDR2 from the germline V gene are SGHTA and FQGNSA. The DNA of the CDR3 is TGTGCCAGCAGCCGAGACCAGGGGGCCCCTTTGTATGGCTACACCTTC. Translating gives CASSRDQGAPLYGYTF.

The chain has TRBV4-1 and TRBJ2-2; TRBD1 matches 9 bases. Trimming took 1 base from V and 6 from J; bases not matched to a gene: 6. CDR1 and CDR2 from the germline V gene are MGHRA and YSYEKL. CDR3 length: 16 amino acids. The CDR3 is CASSQGPGQGAGELFF. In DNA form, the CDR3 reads TGCGCCAGCAGCCAAGGCCCGGGACAGGGCGCCGGGGAGCTGTTTTTT.

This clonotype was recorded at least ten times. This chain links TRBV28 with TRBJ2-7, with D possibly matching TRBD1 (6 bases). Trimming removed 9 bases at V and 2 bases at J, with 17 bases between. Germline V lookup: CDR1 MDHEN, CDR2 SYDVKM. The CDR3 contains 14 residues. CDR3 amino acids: CASSRQASTYEQYF. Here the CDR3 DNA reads TGTGCCAGTTCCCGACAGGCATCCACCTACGAGCAGTACTTC.

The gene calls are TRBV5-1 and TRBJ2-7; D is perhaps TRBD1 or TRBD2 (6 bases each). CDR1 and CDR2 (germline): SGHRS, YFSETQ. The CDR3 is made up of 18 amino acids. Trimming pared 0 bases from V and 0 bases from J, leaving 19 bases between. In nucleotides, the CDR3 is TGCGCCAGCAGCTTGGGGAGGGGGTTACTCCTGACCTCCTACGAGCAGTACTTC. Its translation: CASSLGRGLLLTSYEQYF.

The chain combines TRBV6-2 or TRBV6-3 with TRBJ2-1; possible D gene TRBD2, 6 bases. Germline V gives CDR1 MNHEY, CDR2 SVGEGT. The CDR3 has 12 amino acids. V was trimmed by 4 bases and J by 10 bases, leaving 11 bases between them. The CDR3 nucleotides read TGTGCCAGCAGTTTCTTGGGACTCGAGCAGTTCTTC. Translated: CASSFLGLEQFF.

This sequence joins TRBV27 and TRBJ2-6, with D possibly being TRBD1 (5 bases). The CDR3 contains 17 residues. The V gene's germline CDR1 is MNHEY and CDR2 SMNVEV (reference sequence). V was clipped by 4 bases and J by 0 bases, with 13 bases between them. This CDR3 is CASSSTAASSGANVLTF. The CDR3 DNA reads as TGTGCCAGCAGTTCGACAGCCGCGAGCTCTGGGGCCAACGTCCTGACTTTC.

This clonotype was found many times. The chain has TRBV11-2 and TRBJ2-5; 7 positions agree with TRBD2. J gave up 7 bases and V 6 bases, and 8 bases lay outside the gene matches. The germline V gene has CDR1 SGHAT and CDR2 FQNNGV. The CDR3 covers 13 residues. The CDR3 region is CASRPLARGTQYF. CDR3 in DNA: TGTGCCAGCAGACCACTAGCGAGGGGGACCCAGTACTTC. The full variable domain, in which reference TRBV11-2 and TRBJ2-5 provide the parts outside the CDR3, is EAGVAQSPRYKIIEKRQSVAFWCNPISGHATLYWYQQILGQGPKLLIQFQNNGVVDDSQLPKDRFSAERLKGVDSTLKIQPAKLEDSAVYLCASRPLARGTQYFGPGTRLLVL.

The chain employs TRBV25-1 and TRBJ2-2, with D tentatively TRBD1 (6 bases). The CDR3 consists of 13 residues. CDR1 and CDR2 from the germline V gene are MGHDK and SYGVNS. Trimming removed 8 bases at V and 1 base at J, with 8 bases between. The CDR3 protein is CASGTLNTGELFF. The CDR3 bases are TGTGCCAGCGGGACACTGAACACCGGGGAGCTGTTTTTT.

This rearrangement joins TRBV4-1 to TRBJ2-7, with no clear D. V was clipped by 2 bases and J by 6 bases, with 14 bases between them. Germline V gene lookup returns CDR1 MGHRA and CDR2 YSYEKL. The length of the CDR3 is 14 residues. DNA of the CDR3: TGCGCCAGCAGCCAAACTGCGCGGTCAGGCGAGCAGTACTTC. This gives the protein CASSQTARSGEQYF.

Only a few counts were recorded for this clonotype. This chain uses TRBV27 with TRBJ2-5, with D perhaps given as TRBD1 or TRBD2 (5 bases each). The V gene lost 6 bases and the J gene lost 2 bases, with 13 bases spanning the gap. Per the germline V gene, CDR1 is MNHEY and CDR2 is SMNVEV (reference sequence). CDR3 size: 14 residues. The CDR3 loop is CASSGTDIQETQYF. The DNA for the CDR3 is TGTGCCAGCAGCGGGACGGACATTCAAGAGACCCAGTACTTC.

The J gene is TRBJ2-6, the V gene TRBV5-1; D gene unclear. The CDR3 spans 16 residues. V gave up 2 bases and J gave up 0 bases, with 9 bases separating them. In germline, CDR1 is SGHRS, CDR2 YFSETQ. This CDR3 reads CASSFGRSSGANVLTF. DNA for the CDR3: TGCGCCAGCAGCTTTGGGCGGAGCTCTGGGGCCAACGTCCTGACTTTC.

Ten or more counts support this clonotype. CDR3 protein: CSARLAPNPGAEQFF. Written as DNA, the CDR3 is TGCAGTGCTAGACTAGCGCCGAACCCAGGGGCTGAGCAGTTCTTC. The chain is built from TRBV20-1 and TRBJ2-1; D may correspond to TRBD1 or TRBD2 (6 bases each). CDR1 is DFQATT and CDR2 is SNEGSKA in the germline V gene (reference sequence). Trimming removed 2 bases at V and 9 bases at J, with 20 bases between. The CDR3 length is 15 residues.

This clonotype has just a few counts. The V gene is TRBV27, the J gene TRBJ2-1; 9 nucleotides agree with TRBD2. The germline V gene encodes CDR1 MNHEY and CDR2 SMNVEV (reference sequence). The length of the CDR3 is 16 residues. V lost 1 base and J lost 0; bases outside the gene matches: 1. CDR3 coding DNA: TGTGCCAGCAGTTTATTAGCGGGAGCCTCCTACAATGAGCAGTTCTTC. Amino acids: CASSLLAGASYNEQFF.

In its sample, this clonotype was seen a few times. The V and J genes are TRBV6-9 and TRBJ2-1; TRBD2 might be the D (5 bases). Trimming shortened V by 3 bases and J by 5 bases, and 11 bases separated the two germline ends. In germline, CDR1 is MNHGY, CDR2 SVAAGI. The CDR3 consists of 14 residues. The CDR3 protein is CASSYGVENNEQFF. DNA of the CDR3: TGTGCCAGCAGTTACGGGGTGGAGAACAATGAGCAGTTCTTC.

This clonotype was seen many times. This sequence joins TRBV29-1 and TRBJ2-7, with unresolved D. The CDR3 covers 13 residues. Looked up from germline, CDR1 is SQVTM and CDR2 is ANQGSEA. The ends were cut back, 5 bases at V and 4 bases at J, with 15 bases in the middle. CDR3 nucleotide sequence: TGCAGCGTTTACGTTCCCAGCAGTTACGAGCAGTACTTC. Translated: CSVYVPSSYEQYF.

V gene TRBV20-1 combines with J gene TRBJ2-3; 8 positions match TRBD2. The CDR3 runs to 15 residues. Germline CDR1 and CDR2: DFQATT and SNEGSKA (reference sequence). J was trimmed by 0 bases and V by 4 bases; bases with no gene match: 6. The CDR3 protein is CSATPSGRSTDTQYF. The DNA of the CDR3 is TGCAGTGCTACCCCTAGCGGGCGAAGCACAGATACGCAGTATTTT.

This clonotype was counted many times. CDR3: CASSPAPAGELFF. DNA of the CDR3: TGTGCCAGCTCACCTGCGCCGGCCGGGGAGCTGTTTTTT. V is TRBV18 and J is TRBJ2-2; D unclear. The CDR3 spans 13 residues. Germline loops: CDR1 KGHSH, CDR2 LQKENI. V was pared by 3 bases and J by 6 bases, with 8 bases between.